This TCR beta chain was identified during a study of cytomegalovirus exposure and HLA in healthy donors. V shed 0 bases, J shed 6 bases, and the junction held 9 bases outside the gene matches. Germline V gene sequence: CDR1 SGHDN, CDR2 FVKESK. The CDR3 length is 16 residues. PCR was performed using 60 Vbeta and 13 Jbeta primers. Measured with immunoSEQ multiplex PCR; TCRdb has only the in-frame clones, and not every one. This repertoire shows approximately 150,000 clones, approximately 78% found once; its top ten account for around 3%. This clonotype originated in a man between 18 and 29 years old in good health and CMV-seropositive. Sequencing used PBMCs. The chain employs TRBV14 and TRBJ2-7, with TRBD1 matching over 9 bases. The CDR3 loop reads CASSQEWHRGPVEQYF. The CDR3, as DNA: TGTGCCAGCAGCCAAGAGTGGCACAGGGGGCCTGTCGAGCAGTACTTC.